This passage covers 9 T cell receptor beta chains from one sample sequenced in a study of blood T cell repertoires in COVID-19 (dated by TCRdb to between 2020 and 2021). Preparation of the library involved the immunoSEQ multiplex PCR assay. Sourced from immuneACCESS, this table was stored by TCRdb with only in-frame sequences that have V and J called. A share of the clones is absent; for the studies checked, an unresolved V gene accounts for under half, and the remainder has no known explanation. Present in this sample are around 340,000 clones, over 85% of which were seen just once. Of the sample, 3% to 4% is held by the ten largest clones. The sample comprised peripheral blood. These receptors were collected from a woman aged 60-75 years with COVID-19, enrolled during active disease.

The chain employs TRBV5-1 and TRBJ2-3; maybe TRBD1 (6 bases). Germline CDR1 reads SGHRS; CDR2 reads YFSETQ. This CDR3 contains 16 residues. V shed 1 base and J shed 0 bases, with 12 bases lying between them. The DNA for the CDR3 is TGCGCCAGCAGCTTGCACAGGGTGGCTAGCACAGATACGCAGTATTTT. It is translated as CASSLHRVASTDTQYF.

V usage is TRBV5-1 and J usage is TRBJ2-5, with 8 bases lining up with TRBD1. The CDR3 loop spans 14 amino acids. Trimming removed 5 bases from V and 3 bases from J; junction bases left unmatched: 6. CDR1 and CDR2 from the germline V gene are SGHRS and YFSETQ. The CDR3 DNA reads as TGCGCCAGCAGTCTGCAGGGGGCGGAAGAGACCCAGTACTTC. It specifies CASSLQGAEETQYF.

Turning to this clone: One end of the junction varies from germline; a read error may be responsible. The rearrangement links TRBV5-1 to TRBJ1-2; no firm D call. Germline-derived CDR1 and CDR2 are SGHRS and YFSETQ. The CDR3 is made up of 11 amino acids. The CDR3 bases are TGCGCCAGCAGCTCCAACTCTGGCTACACCTTC. Translated: CASSSNSGYTF.

The chain carries TRBV28 and TRBJ2-4; D is unresolved. Trimming pared 6 bases from V and 0 bases from J, leaving 9 bases between. The CDR3 has 14 amino acids. CDR1 and CDR2 from the germline V gene are MDHEN and SYDVKM. The CDR3 sequence: CASSLRIAKNIQYF. Here the CDR3 DNA reads TGTGCCAGCAGCCTGAGGATAGCCAAAAACATTCAGTACTTC.

The chain is built from TRBV19 and TRBJ2-7; D uncertain. Looked up from germline, CDR1 is LNHDA and CDR2 is SQIVND (reference sequence). V gave up 2 bases and J gave up 4 bases, with 9 bases separating them. The CDR3 totals 13 residues. CDR3 region: CASSISSVYEQYF. Written as DNA, the CDR3 is TGTGCCAGTAGTATATCCAGCGTGTACGAGCAGTACTTC. The variable domain in full, with the rest retrieved from reference TRBV19 and TRBJ2-7, is DGGITQSPKYLFRKEGQNVTLSCEQNLNHDAMYWYRQDPGQGLRLIYYSQIVNDFQKGDIAEGYSVSREKKESFPLTVTSAQKNPTAFYLCASSISSVYEQYFGPGTRLTVT.

This chain joins TRBV29-1 and TRBJ2-5; 11 nucleotides line up with TRBD2. With 7 bases clipped from V and 2 bases from J, the junction kept 15 bases outside the gene matches. Germline CDR1 reads SQVTM; CDR2 reads ANQGSEA. This CDR3 has 17 residues. The DNA for the CDR3 is TGCAGCGCCTTCTCCGTGGCTAGCGGGGGGTTTCAAGAGACCCAGTACTTC. Amino acid sequence: CSAFSVASGGFQETQYF.

The rearrangement uses TRBV30 and TRBJ2-1; D not certain. With 4 bases removed from V and 2 bases from J, the gap between germline ends came to 12 bases. Germline lookup yields CDR1 GTSNPN and CDR2 SVGIG (reference sequence). This CDR3 contains 14 residues. The CDR3 loop reads CAWTTSPAYNEQFF. The CDR3 coding sequence is TGTGCCTGGACGACTTCCCCCGCCTACAATGAGCAGTTCTTC. The whole variable domain, remainder taken from reference TRBV30 and TRBJ2-1, is SQTIHQWPATLVQPVGSPLSLECTVEGTSNPNLYWYRQAAGRGLQLLFYSVGIGQISSEVPQNLSASRPQDRQFILSSKKLLLSDSGFYLCAWTTSPAYNEQFFGPGTRLTVL.

This chain uses TRBV20-1 with TRBJ1-2, with D possibly matching TRBD1 (5 bases). The CDR3 covers 11 residues. The V end was cut by 2 bases, the J end by 8 bases, with 9 bases between. CDR1 is DFQATT and CDR2 is SNEGSKA in the germline V gene (reference sequence). The CDR3 protein is CSARQGAGYTF. For the CDR3, the DNA is TGCAGTGCTAGACAAGGGGCCGGCTACACCTTC.

The chain links TRBV27 to TRBJ2-7; 8 positions match TRBD1. CDR1 is MNHEY, CDR2 SMNVEV, per germline (reference sequence). V dropped 3 bases and J dropped 0; count of bases not matched to a gene: 4. This CDR3 region has 15 residues. The CDR3 nucleotides are TGTGCCAGCAGTTTCACAGGGGGTAGCTCCTACGAGCAGTACTTC. Translating gives CASSFTGGSSYEQYF.